A selection of T cell receptor beta chains follows, all from one sample in a study of spatial heterogeneity in lung cancer. MiXCR was run by TCRdb on the 5' RACE reads, yielding one entry per CDR3 protein. Found here are about 13,000 distinct CDR3 sequences, approximately 7% of them singletons; the top ten hold about 3.5%. The sequences come from lung tumor tissue, collected at surgery. The receptors here all came from a female donor with early-stage non-small cell lung cancer. CDR3s include the opening cysteine and the closing phenylalanine or tryptophan. Fields, in order: V gene, clone size, J gene, D gene, CDR3 protein, CDR3 DNA. A D gene is named only where the DNA matches it firmly. Clone size is not always given. Where it is, it says once, few, many or a class for expanded clones.

TRBV14	many	TRBJ1-6	.	CASSQNRNVDSPLHF	TGTGCCAGCAGCCAAAACAGGAACGTGGATTCACCCCTCCACTTT
TRBV11-2	medium-sized	TRBJ1-2	.	CASSPRRGLTNYGYTF	TGTGCCAGCAGTCCCCGGCGGGGGTTAACTAACTATGGCTACACCTTC
TRBV5-1	few	TRBJ2-1	TRBD2	CASRTSGSYGEQFF	TGCGCCAGCAGGACTAGCGGGAGTTACGGTGAGCAGTTCTTC
TRBV18	many	TRBJ1-1	.	CASSPLGGADTEAFF	TGTGCCAGCTCACCATTAGGAGGGGCTGACACTGAAGCTTTCTTT
TRBV13	many	TRBJ2-3	.	CASSSGRRTDTQYF	TGTGCCAGCAGTTCCGGACGGCGCACAGATACGCAGTATTTT
TRBV7-9	many	TRBJ1-5	.	CASSLGADKPQHF	TGTGCCAGCAGCTTAGGGGCGGATAAGCCCCAGCATTTT
TRBV28	many	TRBJ1-5	.	CAALPGGKGNQPQHF	TGTGCCGCCCTGCCGGGGGGCAAGGGCAATCAGCCCCAGCATTTT
TRBV7-9	many	TRBJ2-5	.	CASSFGRYLRETQYF	TGTGCCAGCAGCTTTGGGCGGTACTTGCGGGAGACCCAGTACTTC
TRBV6-2/TRBV6-3	many	TRBJ1-2	.	CASSYLREDMGYTF	TGTGCCAGCAGTTACCTGCGGGAAGATATGGGCTACACCTTC
TRBV6-1	medium-sized	TRBJ2-3	.	CATQRGVAADTQYF	TGTGCCACACAACGGGGCGTGGCTGCGGATACGCAGTATTTT
TRBV7-2	.	TRBJ1-1	TRBD1	CASSERQGAAEAFF	TGTGCCAGCAGCGAAAGACAGGGGGCGGCTGAAGCTTTCTTT
TRBV28	many	TRBJ2-4	.	CASSPTRAKNIQYF	TGTGCCAGCAGCCCCACGCGAGCCAAAAACATTCAGTACTTC
TRBV7-8	many	TRBJ1-1	TRBD1	CASSGYRGHTEAFF	TGTGCCAGCAGCGGATACAGGGGGCACACTGAAGCTTTCTTT
TRBV30	many	TRBJ1-2	TRBD1	CAWRDRADYGYTF	TGTGCCTGGAGGGACAGGGCAGACTATGGCTACACCTTC
TRBV28	medium-sized	TRBJ2-7	.	CASSPLTAYEQYF	TGTGCCAGCAGCCCTCTTACGGCCTACGAGCAGTACTTC
TRBV24-1	medium-sized	TRBJ2-5	.	CATSDLEGDQETQYF	TGTGCCACCAGTGATTTAGAGGGGGATCAAGAGACCCAGTACTTC
TRBV2	.	TRBJ2-4	TRBD1	CASSEPRTGLAKNIQYF	TGTGCCAGCAGTGAACCCCGGACAGGTCTAGCCAAAAACATTCAGTACTTC
TRBV15	many	TRBJ2-1	TRBD2	CATSPGTSGVNEQFF	TGTGCCACCTCCCCCGGGACTAGCGGGGTCAATGAGCAGTTCTTC
TRBV12-3/TRBV12-4	many	TRBJ2-3	.	CASSRFGQGGSDTQYF	TGTGCCAGCAGCCGGTTTGGTCAGGGCGGATCAGATACGCAGTATTTT
TRBV5-1	many	TRBJ1-1	.	CASSLKLTDNTEAFF	TGCGCCAGCAGCTTAAAGCTCACAGACAACACTGAAGCTTTCTTT
TRBV12-3/TRBV12-4	.	TRBJ2-1	TRBD2	CASSSRAGAHNEQFF	TGTGCCAGCAGTTCTCGGGCGGGAGCCCACAATGAGCAGTTCTTC
TRBV6-5	medium-sized	TRBJ1-6	TRBD1	CASSYSDRSGPPLHF	TGTGCCAGCAGTTACTCGGACAGGTCGGGTCCACCCCTCCACTTT
TRBV7-2	many	TRBJ2-2	TRBD1	CASKRTGGVIGGELFF	TGTGCCAGCAAGAGGACAGGGGGCGTCATTGGCGGGGAGCTGTTTTTT
TRBV28	medium-sized	TRBJ1-1	.	CASSLISEAFF	TGTGCCAGCAGTTTAATTTCCGAAGCTTTCTTT
TRBV27	medium-sized	TRBJ2-3	.	CASSPTAEFSTDTQYF	TGTGCCAGCAGTCCTACAGCGGAGTTTAGCACAGATACGCAGTATTTT
TRBV6-2/TRBV6-3	medium-sized	TRBJ2-3	TRBD2	CASRLAGATGADTQYF	TGTGCCAGCCGACTAGCGGGAGCCACAGGGGCAGATACGCAGTATTTT
TRBV18	many	TRBJ1-5	.	CASSPLPSNQPQHF	TGTGCCAGCTCACCACTACCTAGCAATCAGCCCCAGCATTTT
TRBV7-9	few	TRBJ2-7	TRBD2	CASNPGEGEAGSREQYF	TGTGCCAGCAACCCCGGGGAGGGAGAAGCGGGATCACGAGAGCAGTACTTC
TRBV6-2/TRBV6-3	.	TRBJ1-2	.	CASSSAVNYGYTF	TGTGCCAGCAGCTCAGCTGTTAACTATGGCTACACCTTC
TRBV10-3	.	TRBJ1-3	.	CAISAAQGTGNTIYF	TGTGCCATCAGTGCGGCGCAGGGCACTGGAAACACCATATATTTT
TRBV6-2/TRBV6-3	many	TRBJ2-7	.	CASSPGGTFSYEQYF	TGTGCCAGCAGTCCGGGGGGCACATTTTCCTACGAGCAGTACTTC
TRBV14	medium-sized	TRBJ1-5	.	CASSQDANQPQHF	TGTGCCAGCAGCCAAGATGCCAATCAGCCCCAGCATTTT
TRBV6-2/TRBV6-3	medium-sized	TRBJ2-5	TRBD2	CASSYEGRGSNQETQYF	TGTGCCAGCAGTTACGAGGGGCGCGGGAGCAACCAAGAGACCCAGTACTTC
TRBV5-4	few	TRBJ2-1	.	CASRAPYQGNEQFF	TGTGCCAGCAGGGCGCCATACCAAGGCAATGAGCAGTTCTTC
TRBV19	many	TRBJ2-1	TRBD2	CASSTLAGVGEQFF	TGTGCCAGTAGTACCCTAGCGGGAGTTGGTGAGCAGTTCTTC
TRBV28	few	TRBJ1-3	TRBD1	CASSRGPGNTIYF	TGTGCCAGCAGTAGGGGGCCTGGAAACACCATATATTTT
TRBV9	.	TRBJ2-7	TRBD2	CASSRDVSGRNEQYF	TGTGCCAGCAGCCGCGATGTTAGCGGGAGAAACGAGCAGTACTTC
TRBV29-1	many	TRBJ1-1	.	CSVQTVNTEAFF	TGCAGCGTCCAGACAGTGAACACTGAAGCTTTCTTT